This T cell receptor beta chain was recorded in a study of Ad26.COV2.S vaccination and SARS-CoV-2 variants. Study-level points and caveats: Post-vaccination breadth of spike-specific CD8+ and CD4+ T cell responses was reportedly substantial.

Treatment defined: around 19 received Ad26.COV2.S at low or high dose, single or two shots; roughly 5 received placebo; per-sample allocation not given. Day 63 following the first vaccine or placebo injection was when the samples were taken. Generated by immunoSEQ multiplex PCR, the TCRdb table keeps only in-frame clones and is missing some. The sample has some 640,000 clones; 70% to 90% are singletons. As concerns this clone: The target antigen is unknown.

The TCR sequence derives from a person aged 18 to 65 who received the Ad26.COV2.S COVID-19 vaccine or a placebo. The source was peripheral blood, collected in a trial of Ad26.COV2.S vaccine versus placebo.

CDR3 amino acids: CASSHSADGGYGYTF. The CDR3 DNA sequence: TGTGCCAGCAGCCACTCGGCCGACGGCGGCTATGGCTACACCTTC. The rearrangement uses TRBV14 and TRBJ1-2; no clear D. Per the germline V gene, CDR1 is SGHDN and CDR2 is FVKESK. The CDR3 is 15 residues long. V was cut by 3 bases and J by 4 bases, with 15 bases left in between.